The 28 T cell receptor beta chains listed next were all sequenced from one sample in a study of naive and memory T cell subsets. Amplification of ligated cDNA took four PCR rounds with SP2 and nested alpha and beta constant primers. TCRdb ran MiXCR on the 5' RACE reads and lists one entry per CDR3 protein. The sample lists 50,000 to 65,000 distinct CDR3 sequences, roughly 7.5% occurring once. TCR cDNA received a 3' ligated oligonucleotide that carried a UMI. These receptors were obtained from a female donor in good health.

The chain is built from TRBV30 and TRBJ1-1; maybe TRBD1 (5 bases). CDR3 length: 15 residues. Per the germline V gene, CDR1 is GTSNPN and CDR2 is SVGIG (reference sequence). Trimming took 1 base from V and 2 from J, leaving 14 bases between them. The CDR3 reads CAWSGKGHPNTEAFF. The CDR3 nucleotides read TGTGCCTGGAGTGGTAAAGGACACCCTAACACTGAAGCTTTCTTT.

This clonotype has ten or more counts. The chain couples TRBV5-1 to TRBJ1-1; tentatively, D is TRBD1 (6 bases). The CDR3 spans 12 residues. Germline CDR1 is SGHRS and CDR2 is YFSETQ. The germline V and J ends were trimmed by 0 bases and 6 bases, with 6 bases remaining between them. DNA of the CDR3: TGCGCCAGCAGCTTGGGACAGGCTGAAGCTTTCTTT. It encodes CASSLGQAEAFF.

V is TRBV29-1 and J is TRBJ1-1, with D perhaps TRBD1 (5 bases). Between the trimmed V and J ends, which lost 6 bases and 1 base, there was a span of 12 bases. Looked up from germline, CDR1 is SQVTM and CDR2 is ANQGSEA. CDR3 length equals 13 residues. CDR3 DNA: TGCAGCGTCCTAGGGACGGGGAACACTGAAGCTTTCTTT. Protein sequence: CSVLGTGNTEAFF.

This clonotype was counted a single time. This clone may be a read error of a much larger clone one base away. The CDR3 sequence: CASRKGGEKLFF. Here the CDR3 DNA reads TGTGCCAGCAGGAAGGGGGGTGAAAAACTGTTTTTT. The gene calls are TRBV12-3 or TRBV12-4 and TRBJ1-4; D might be TRBD1 (6 bases). Trimming stripped 6 bases from V and 7 bases from J, with 9 bases between. This CDR3 has 12 amino acids.

The chain links TRBV5-1 to TRBJ2-5; D not resolved. The length of the CDR3 is 12 residues. Germline loops: CDR1 SGHRS, CDR2 YFSETQ. Trimming took off 0 bases at V and 4 bases at J, with 4 bases between the two ends. The CDR3 DNA follows: TGCGCCAGCAGCTTGGCCGGAGAGACCCAGTACTTC. Amino acids: CASSLAGETQYF.

Comment on this clonotype: Being one base from a much bigger clone, this may be a read error. The rearrangement joins TRBV18 to TRBJ1-5; no clear D. Germline CDR1 reads KGHSH; CDR2 reads LQKENI. This CDR3 spans 13 amino acids. The CDR3 loop reads CVSSPNSNQPQHF. DNA of the CDR3: TGTGTCAGCTCACCTAATAGCAATCAGCCCCAGCATTTT.

The sample holds a few counts of this clonotype. This rearrangement joins TRBV9 to TRBJ2-1, with 10 bases lining up with TRBD2. The CDR3 has 18 residues. V shed 3 bases, J shed 6 bases, and the junction held 15 bases outside the gene matches. The germline V gene has CDR1 SGDLS and CDR2 YYNGEE. The CDR3 region has the DNA TGTGCCAGCAGCGAACCACTACTACTAGCGGGGCAGATCAATGAGCAGTTCTTC. This sequence encodes CASSEPLLLAGQINEQFF. Using reference TRBV9 and TRBJ2-1 for the parts outside the CDR3, the full variable domain is DSGVTQTPKHLITATGQRVTLRCSPRSGDLSVYWYQQSLDQGLQFLIQYYNGEERAKGNILERFSAQQFPDLHSELNLSSLELGDSALYFCASSEPLLLAGQINEQFFGPGTRLTVL.

This clonotype was detected ten times or more. The genes are TRBV14 and TRBJ1-2; D unresolved. The CDR3 contains 12 residues. Germline values: CDR1 SGHDN, CDR2 FVKESK. The ends were cut back, 3 bases at V and 4 bases at J, with 6 bases in the middle. The CDR3 reads CASSQDGYGYTF. The CDR3 DNA follows: TGTGCCAGCAGCCAGGACGGCTATGGCTACACCTTC.

The genes are TRBV5-1 and TRBJ2-7; unclear D gene. The CDR3 length is 14 residues. V shed 0 bases and J shed 5 bases, with 12 bases lying between them. Per germline, CDR1 SGHRS and CDR2 YFSETQ. The CDR3 region has the DNA TGCGCCAGCAGCTTGGCACCCGGCCGGGACGAGCAGTACTTC. Amino acid sequence: CASSLAPGRDEQYF.

This clonotype came up many times. V is TRBV4-3 and J is TRBJ1-2; 7 bases agree with TRBD1. Trimming at V came to 1 base and at J to 0 bases, leaving 8 bases not matched to a gene. The CDR3 loop spans 17 amino acids. CDR1 LGHNA and CDR2 YSLEER come from the germline V gene. The CDR3 spells CASSQGAMDRSNYGYTF. The CDR3, as DNA: TGCGCCAGCAGCCAAGGTGCGATGGACAGGTCTAACTATGGCTACACCTTC.

The table lists this clonotype with many counts. The V and J genes are TRBV9 and TRBJ1-1; 11 bases fit TRBD1. The CDR3 is 15 amino acids. V gave up 4 bases and J gave up 3 bases; unmatched junction bases: 5. Looked up from germline, CDR1 is SGDLS and CDR2 is YYNGEE. CDR3 nucleotide sequence: TGTGCCAGCAGCCGAGGGGGACAGGGGGACACTGAAGCTTTCTTT. Translated: CASSRGGQGDTEAFF.

The rearrangement uses TRBV12-3 or TRBV12-4 and TRBJ1-2, with D possibly TRBD1 on 5 matching bases. The CDR3 covers 13 residues. Trimming removed 3 bases at V and 3 bases at J, with 8 bases between. CDR3 loop: CASSLGQYYGYTF. The CDR3 region has the DNA TGTGCCAGCAGTTTGGGGCAGTACTATGGCTACACCTTC.

This clonotype was seen many times. V and J are TRBV7-2 and TRBJ1-1; D possibly corresponds to TRBD1 (5 bases). Trimming left V 6 bases short and J 9 bases short, with 17 bases between. The germline V gene encodes CDR1 SGHTA and CDR2 FQGNSA. The CDR3 is made up of 13 amino acids. In DNA form, the CDR3 reads TGTGCCAGCAGTACGGACGGGACTTCGAAAGCTTTCTTT. It specifies CASSTDGTSKAFF.

In this sample, this clonotype turned up many times. This chain links TRBV7-9 with TRBJ1-3; D uncertain. V shed 5 bases and J shed 2 bases, with 7 bases lying between them. From germline, CDR1 is SEHNR and CDR2 FQNEAQ (reference sequence). CDR3 length: 13 residues. CDR3 nucleotide sequence: TGTGCCAGCAGCCCACTGGCTGGAAACACCATATATTTT. It yields the protein CASSPLAGNTIYF.

Ten or more counts support this clonotype. CDR3 in amino acids: CASSPTGLTEQYF. CDR3 in DNA: TGTGCCAGCAGTCCCACTGGTCTAACCGAGCAGTACTTC. The chain uses TRBV12-3 or TRBV12-4 and TRBJ2-7, with D unclear. The CDR3 has 13 amino acids. V was cut by 5 bases and J by 6 bases, with 14 bases left in between.

The chain combines TRBV20-1 with TRBJ2-5, with D tentatively TRBD2 (6 bases). CDR3 length: 14 amino acids. CDR1 DFQATT and CDR2 SNEGSKA come from the germline V gene (reference sequence). V gave up 6 bases and J gave up 5 bases, with 19 bases separating them. CDR3 in amino acids: CSAPLVQGGETQYF. The DNA of the CDR3 is TGCAGTGCGCCCCTGGTCCAGGGAGGCGAGACCCAGTACTTC.

Ten or more counts support this clonotype. The chain uses TRBV3-1 and TRBJ1-4; TRBD1 might be the D (5 bases). The CDR3 has 13 amino acids. Germline V gene lookup returns CDR1 LGHDT and CDR2 YNNKEL (reference sequence). The V end lost 6 bases, the J end lost 7 bases, and 12 bases lay between the germline ends. CDR3 amino acids: CASRRDWGEKLFF. Written as DNA, the CDR3 is TGTGCCAGCAGAAGGGACTGGGGTGAAAAACTGTTTTTT. Full variable domain (remainder filled in from reference TRBV3-1 and TRBJ1-4): DTAVSQTPKYLVTQMGNDKSIKCEQNLGHDTMYWYKQDSKKFLKIMFSYNNKELIINETVPNRFSPKSPDKAHLNLHINSLELGDSAVYFCASRRDWGEKLFFGSGTQLSVL.

The CDR3 loop is CASSSQHPGGDTQYF. The CDR3 DNA reads as TGTGCCAGCAGTTCCCAGCACCCCGGGGGAGATACGCAGTATTTT. The chain employs TRBV12-3 or TRBV12-4 and TRBJ2-3, with D possibly being TRBD2 (6 bases). The CDR3 has 15 residues. Trimming stripped 4 bases from V and 5 bases from J, with 16 bases between.

In its sample, this clonotype was seen a few times. The chain recombines TRBV14 with TRBJ2-7; possible D gene TRBD1, 6 bases. The CDR3 covers 16 residues. Germline V CDR1 and CDR2: SGHDN, FVKESK. V lost 1 base to trimming and J lost 3 bases, with 16 bases between them. The CDR3 coding sequence is TGTGCCAGCAGCCAAGCTTGGGGGCGCGCGGTCTACGAGCAGTACTTC. Translation gives CASSQAWGRAVYEQYF.

This clonotype was detected many times. The chain recombines TRBV6-6 with TRBJ1-1; D is possibly TRBD1 (5 bases). With 4 bases removed from V and 0 bases from J, the gap between germline ends came to 12 bases. Germline CDR1 MNHNY, CDR2 SVGAGI (reference sequence). This CDR3 region has 15 residues. The CDR3 nucleotides read TGTGCCAGCAGTTTTCTCAGGGTCATGAACACTGAAGCTTTCTTT. Its protein is CASSFLRVMNTEAFF.

The sample holds many counts of this clonotype. V gene TRBV7-2 combines with J gene TRBJ2-7; the match to TRBD2 covers 10 bases. V shed 7 bases, J shed 3 bases, and the junction held 6 bases outside the gene matches. The CDR3 totals 14 residues. CDR1 is SGHTA and CDR2 is FQGNSA in the germline V gene. The CDR3 bases are TGTGCCAGCAACCTAGCGGGGGCCCGCTACGAGCAGTACTTC. Protein product: CASNLAGARYEQYF.

The table lists this clonotype with many counts. This chain joins TRBV7-2 and TRBJ2-2; D unclear. CDR3 length: 14 amino acids. Looked up from germline, CDR1 is SGHTA and CDR2 is FQGNSA. V lost 0 bases, J lost 8 bases, and 10 bases lay in between. CDR3 protein: CASSLAGFTGELFF. The CDR3 DNA sequence: TGTGCCAGCAGCTTAGCGGGGTTTACTGGGGAGCTGTTTTTT. The full variable domain, its missing parts supplied by reference TRBV7-2 and TRBJ2-2, is GAGVSQSPSNKVTEKGKDVELRCDPISGHTALYWYRQSLGQGLEFLIYFQGNSAPDKSGLPSDRFSAERTGGSVSTLTIQRTQQEDSAVYLCASSLAGFTGELFFGEGSRLTVL.

This clonotype has more than one count but fewer than ten. The gene calls are TRBV4-2 and TRBJ2-3; possibly TRBD2 for D (6 bases). The CDR3 is 15 amino acids. CDR1 and CDR2 from the germline V gene are LGHNA and YNFKEQ. Trimming removed 0 bases at V and 4 bases at J, with 11 bases between. The CDR3 sequence is CASSQDRASADTQYF. The CDR3 region has the DNA TGTGCCAGCAGCCAAGATAGGGCTAGCGCAGATACGCAGTATTTT.

This clonotype was seen a handful of times. The chain is built from TRBV6-2 or TRBV6-3 and TRBJ1-2; the D is unclear. This CDR3 has 12 residues. CDR1 and CDR2 from the germline V gene are MNHEY and SVGEGT. V shed 6 bases and J shed 4 bases, with 9 bases lying between them. The CDR3 DNA follows: TGTGCCAGCAGAATAACCCTCTATGGCTACACCTTC. The encoded protein is CASRITLYGYTF.

This clonotype was recorded at least ten times. V and J are TRBV20-1 and TRBJ1-2; D unclear. Germline CDR1 reads DFQATT; CDR2 reads SNEGSKA (reference sequence). CDR3 length: 13 residues. V was pared by 0 bases and J by 3 bases, with 8 bases between. The CDR3 here is CSARDPLHYGYTF. CDR3 sequence (DNA): TGCAGTGCTAGAGACCCGCTTCACTATGGCTACACCTTC.

The CDR3 loop reads CASSLGAGGPADTQYF. In nucleotides, the CDR3 is TGTGCCAGCAGCTTAGGAGCGGGGGGGCCCGCAGATACGCAGTATTTT. The rearrangement joins TRBV7-6 to TRBJ2-3; 10 bases line up with TRBD2. The V segment lost 1 base and the J segment 4 bases; nucleotides outside the gene matches: 5. This CDR3 is 16 amino acids long. Germline CDR1 and CDR2: SGHVS and FNYEAQ.

This clonotype was found a few times. V is TRBV4-3 and J is TRBJ1-1; 10 bases are shared with TRBD1. CDR3 size: 13 residues. Per germline, CDR1 LGHNA and CDR2 YSLEER. J was trimmed by 8 bases and V by 4 bases; bases with no gene match: 4. The CDR3 DNA reads TGCGCCAGCAGCCCCGACAGGGGGCAGGAAGCTTTCTTT. This translates into CASSPDRGQEAFF.

This chain joins TRBV7-6 and TRBJ1-1; D unresolved. V was shortened by 6 bases and J by 1 base, with 15 bases between the two germline ends. Per the germline V gene, CDR1 is SGHVS and CDR2 is FNYEAQ. The CDR3 contains 15 residues. The CDR3 DNA reads TGTGCCAGCAGAGGGTTTGGAAATTCGAACACTGAAGCTTTCTTT. As protein: CASRGFGNSNTEAFF. The full variable domain, with the rest looked up from reference TRBV7-6 and TRBJ1-1, is GAGVSQSPRYKVTKRGQDVALRCDPISGHVSLYWYRQALGQGPEFLTYFNYEAQQDKSGLPNDRFSAERPEGSISTLTIQRTEQRDSAMYRCASRGFGNSNTEAFFGQGTRLTVV.